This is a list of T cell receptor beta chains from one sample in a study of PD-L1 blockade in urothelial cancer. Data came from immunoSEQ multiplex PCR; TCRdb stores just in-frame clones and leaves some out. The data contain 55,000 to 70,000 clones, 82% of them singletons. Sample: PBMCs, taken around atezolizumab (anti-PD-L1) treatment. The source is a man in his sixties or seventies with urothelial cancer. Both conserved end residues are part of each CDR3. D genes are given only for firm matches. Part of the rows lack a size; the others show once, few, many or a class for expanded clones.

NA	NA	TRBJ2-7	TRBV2	TGTGCCAGCAGTGAAGCGACGCAGGGATGGTACGAGCAGTACTTC	CASSEATQGWYEQYF
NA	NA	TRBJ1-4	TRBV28	TGTGCCAGCGTGGGAGGGGCCTCGAATGAAAAACTGTTTTTT	CASVGGASNEKLFF
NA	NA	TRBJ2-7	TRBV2	TGTGCCAGCCGCCGACCCGAGGACGAGCAGTACTTC	CASRRPEDEQYF
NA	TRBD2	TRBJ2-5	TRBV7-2	TGTGCCAGCAGGCCAAGCGGGAGTGGAGAGACCCAGTACTTC	CASRPSGSGETQYF
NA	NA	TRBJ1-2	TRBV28	TGTGCCAGCAGTCAATACTCGGACTTCTATGGCTACACCTTC	CASSQYSDFYGYTF
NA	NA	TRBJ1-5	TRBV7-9	TGTGCCAGCAGCCGAGGGGGGGATCAGCCCCAGCATTTT	CASSRGGDQPQHF
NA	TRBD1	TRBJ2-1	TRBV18	TGTGCCAGCTCACCAGGGACAGGGCAGTTCTTC	CASSPGTGQFF
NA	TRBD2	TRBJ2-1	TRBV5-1	TGCGCCAGCAGCTTGGTAGCGGGAGGGTACAATGAGCAGTTCTTC	CASSLVAGGYNEQFF
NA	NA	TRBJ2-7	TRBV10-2	TGCGCCAGCAAGGGGCGGCAGATATACGAGCAGTACTTC	CASKGRQIYEQYF
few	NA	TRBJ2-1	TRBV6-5	TGTGCCAGCAGTCCTAAGCGCGGAGCCCAGTTCTTC	CASSPKRGAQFF
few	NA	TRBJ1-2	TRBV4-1	TGCGCCAGCAGCCAAATAGGGGGAGTCTATGGCTACACCTTC	CASSQIGGVYGYTF
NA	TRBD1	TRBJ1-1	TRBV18	TGTGCCAGCTCACCCGGACAGGGGGCAGCGACTGAAGCTTTCTTT	CASSPGQGAATEAFF
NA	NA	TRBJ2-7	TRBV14	TGTGCCAGCAGCCTCTCAAGAGGTCCCTACGAGCAGTACTTC	CASSLSRGPYEQYF
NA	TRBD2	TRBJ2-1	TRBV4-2	TGTGCCAGCAGCCAAGACCCACTAGCGAACAATGAGCAGTTCTTC	CASSQDPLANNEQFF
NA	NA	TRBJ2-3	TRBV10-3	TGTGCCATCAGTGAGTCGAACTCCGGGACAGATACGCAGTATTTT	CAISESNSGTDTQYF
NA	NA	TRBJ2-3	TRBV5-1	TGCGCCAGCAGCTTGGGTAACAGAGCAAGCACAGATACGCAGTATTTT	CASSLGNRASTDTQYF
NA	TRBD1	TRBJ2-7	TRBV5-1	TGCGCCAGCAGTCTTACCGGGACAGACCCCTACGAGCAGTACTTC	CASSLTGTDPYEQYF
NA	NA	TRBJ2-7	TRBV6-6	TGTGCCAGCAGTTACGCTCGACAGGCGGGCGAGCAGTACTTC	CASSYARQAGEQYF
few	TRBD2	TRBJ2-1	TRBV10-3	TGTGCCATCAATGGACTAGCGGGAGCCGGTGAGCAGTTCTTC	CAINGLAGAGEQFF
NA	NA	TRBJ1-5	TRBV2	TGTGCCAGCAAACAGGGTGGCAATCAGCCCCAGCATTTT	CASKQGGNQPQHF
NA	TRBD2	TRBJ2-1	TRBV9	TGTGCCAGCAGCTCAAGCGGGGGGAGCTCCTACAATGAGCAGTTCTTC	CASSSSGGSSYNEQFF
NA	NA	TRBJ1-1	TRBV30	TGTGCCTGGAGCCAACAGGTGAACACTGAAGCTTTCTTT	CAWSQQVNTEAFF
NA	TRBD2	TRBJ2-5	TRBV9	TGTGCCAGCAGCGTAGATCCTAGCGGGAGGGCCGGGGGGACCCAGTACTTC	CASSVDPSGRAGGTQYF
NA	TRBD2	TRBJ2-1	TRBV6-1	TGTGCCAGCAGTGAAACCCCTAGCGGGAGTCTCGGTGAGCAGTTCTTC	CASSETPSGSLGEQFF
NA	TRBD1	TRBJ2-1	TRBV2	TGTGCCAGCAGTGTCAACAGGGGGAGGTACAATGAGCAGTTCTTC	CASSVNRGRYNEQFF
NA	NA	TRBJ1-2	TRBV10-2	TGCGCCAGCAGTGACGGAGGGGTGGCGAACTATGGCTACACCTTC	CASSDGGVANYGYTF
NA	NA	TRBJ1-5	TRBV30	TGTGCCTGGAGTGTACGAGCACTCAATCAGCCCCAGCATTTT	CAWSVRALNQPQHF
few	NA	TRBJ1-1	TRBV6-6	TGTGCCAGCAGCGCCGACTACACTGAAGCTTTCTTT	CASSADYTEAFF
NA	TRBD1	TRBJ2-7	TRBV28	TGTGCCAGCAGGCCCCTTCAGGACAGGGGCTACGAGCAGTACTTC	CASRPLQDRGYEQYF
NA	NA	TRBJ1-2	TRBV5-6	TGTGCCAGCAGCTTGAACAGACCCTATGGCTACACCTTC	CASSLNRPYGYTF
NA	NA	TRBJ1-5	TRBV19	TGTGCCAGTAGTATCACAGCCCGGGGGGCGAGTGGGGCGGGCAATCAGCCCCAGCATTTT	CASSITARGASGAGNQPQHF